The clone carrying this T cell receptor beta chain was observed a few times. This entry comes from a study of metastatic and nonmetastatic thyroid tumors. Study summary: Comparative analysis of repertoires was undertaken across blood and tumor or nodule tissue obtained from malignant and benign thyroid patients.

Treatment of any kind had been given to no patient before thyroid surgery. The CDR3 is 15 amino acids. Germline V CDR1 and CDR2: PRHDT, FYEKMQ (reference sequence). Deletions cut 4 bases from V and 6 bases from J, with 17 bases between. TCRdb redid the clone calls on the PCR reads using MiXCR. The sample has some 19,000 clones, about a quarter seen once; the top ten hold 10% to 13%. The genes are TRBV13 and TRBJ2-3; D is possibly TRBD2 (7 bases). This sequence originates from a female donor with papillary thyroid cancer or a benign thyroid nodule (not recorded which). Some clones in this sample may be carry-over from other donors' samples. The sequenced sample was tumor tissue. Here the CDR3 reads CASSSLRGRGDTQYF. CDR3 nucleotide sequence: TGTGCCAGCAGCTCCCTTCGGGGGCGGGGGGATACGCAGTATTTT.